The 7 T cell receptor beta chains listed next were all sequenced from one sample in a study of T cell repertoires in ileal Crohn's disease. TCRdb's table, derived via immunoSEQ multiplex PCR, lists solely in-frame clones and lacks some. The sample lists 13,000 to 15,000 clones, under 80% seen once, with around a sixth in the top ten. The sample taken for sequencing was ileal tissue. These receptors originate from an adult with Crohn's disease.

Concerning this clone: This specimen includes other DNA sequences encoding the same CDR3. The chain has TRBV19 and TRBJ1-2; D is uncertain. Germline V CDR1 and CDR2: LNHDA, SQIVND (reference sequence). The CDR3 totals 12 residues. V was clipped by 5 bases and J by 5 bases, with 9 bases between them. The CDR3 DNA is TGTGCCAGTAGTCGGGGTTCGTATGGCTACACCTTC. Translation: CASSRGSYGYTF.

This clone appeared once. The V gene is TRBV2, the J gene TRBJ2-4; 7 bases match TRBD2. This CDR3 comprises 16 residues. With V trimmed by 8 bases and J by 0 bases, 10 bases remained unmatched. Germline CDR1 is SNHLY and CDR2 is FYNNEI. The CDR3 spells CASQSSGNSAKNIQYF. The CDR3 bases are TGTGCCAGCCAATCTAGCGGTAATTCAGCCAAAAACATTCAGTACTTC.

In this sample, this clone turned up a few times. The gene calls are TRBV27 and TRBJ2-7; 10 bases are a match to TRBD1. CDR1 is MNHEY and CDR2 is SMNVEV in the germline V gene (reference sequence). With 9 bases clipped from V and 7 bases from J, the junction kept 12 bases outside the gene matches. The CDR3 loop spans 14 amino acids. CDR3 in amino acids: CASAPGTGVGEQYF. The CDR3 DNA is TGTGCCAGTGCCCCAGGGACAGGGGTTGGTGAGCAGTACTTC.

The rearrangement uses TRBV18 and TRBJ1-3; 9 bases match TRBD1. V shed 0 bases, J shed 2 bases, and the junction held 11 bases outside the gene matches. The CDR3 runs to 19 residues. Germline loops: CDR1 KGHSH, CDR2 LQKENI. In DNA, the CDR3 is TGTGCCAGCTCACCACCGGGCGGGACAGGGAAAGTCACTGGAAACACCATATATTTT. Residues: CASSPPGGTGKVTGNTIYF.

The chain links TRBV6-1 to TRBJ1-1; D not resolved. Trimming stripped 1 base from V and 1 base from J, with 7 bases between. The CDR3 covers 14 residues. Per the germline V gene, CDR1 is MNHNS and CDR2 is SASEGT. The chain's CDR3 is CASSEGQENTEAFF. DNA of the CDR3: TGTGCCAGCAGTGAAGGGCAGGAGAACACTGAAGCTTTCTTT.

In its sample, this clone was seen a few times. V and J are TRBV6-1 and TRBJ2-5; D remains ambiguous. The V gene's germline CDR1 is MNHNS and CDR2 SASEGT. The V and J ends lost 1 base and 5 bases respectively, with 11 bases between them. The CDR3 is 14 residues long. CDR3 sequence: CASSEGSVAETQYF. DNA for the CDR3: TGTGCCAGCAGTGAAGGGTCGGTTGCGGAGACCCAGTACTTC.

The chain combines TRBV7-2 with TRBJ1-2; 10 bases agree with TRBD1. The CDR3 is 14 residues long. Looked up from germline, CDR1 is SGHTA and CDR2 is FQGNSA. The V segment lost 5 bases and the J segment 8 bases; nucleotides outside the gene matches: 8. The CDR3 region is CASSIRQGAQGYTF. The CDR3 DNA reads as TGTGCCAGCAGCATTCGACAGGGGGCGCAAGGCTACACCTTC.